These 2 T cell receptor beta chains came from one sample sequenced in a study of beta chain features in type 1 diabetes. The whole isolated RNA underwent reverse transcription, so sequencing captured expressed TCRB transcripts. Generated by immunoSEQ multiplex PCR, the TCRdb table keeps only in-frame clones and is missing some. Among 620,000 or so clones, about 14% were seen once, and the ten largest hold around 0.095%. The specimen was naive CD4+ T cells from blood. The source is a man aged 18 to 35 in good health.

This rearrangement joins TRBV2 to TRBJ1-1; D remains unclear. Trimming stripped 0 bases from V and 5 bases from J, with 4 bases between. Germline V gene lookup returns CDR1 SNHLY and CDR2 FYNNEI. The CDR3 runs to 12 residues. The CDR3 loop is CASSEAGTEAFF. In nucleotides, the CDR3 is TGTGCCAGCAGTGAAGCAGGTACTGAAGCTTTCTTT.

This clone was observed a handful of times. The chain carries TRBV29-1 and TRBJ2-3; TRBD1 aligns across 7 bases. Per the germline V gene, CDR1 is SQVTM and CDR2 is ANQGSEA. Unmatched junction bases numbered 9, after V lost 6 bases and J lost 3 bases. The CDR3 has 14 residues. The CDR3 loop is CSVWRQGRTDTQYF. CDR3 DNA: TGCAGCGTGTGGCGACAGGGCCGGACAGATACGCAGTATTTT.